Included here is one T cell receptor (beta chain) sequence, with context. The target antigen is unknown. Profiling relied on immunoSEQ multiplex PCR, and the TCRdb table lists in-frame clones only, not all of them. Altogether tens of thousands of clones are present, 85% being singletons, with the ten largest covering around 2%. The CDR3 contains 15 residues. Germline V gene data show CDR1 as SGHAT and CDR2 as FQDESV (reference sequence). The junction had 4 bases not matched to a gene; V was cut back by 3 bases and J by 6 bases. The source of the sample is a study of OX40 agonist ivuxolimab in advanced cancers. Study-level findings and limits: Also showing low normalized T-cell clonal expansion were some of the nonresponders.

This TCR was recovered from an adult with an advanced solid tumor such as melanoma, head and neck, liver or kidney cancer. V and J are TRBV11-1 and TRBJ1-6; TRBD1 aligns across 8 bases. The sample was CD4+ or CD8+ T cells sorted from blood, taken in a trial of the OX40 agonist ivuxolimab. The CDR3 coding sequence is TGTGCCAGCAGCTTTTCGGGACAGGCTAATTCACCCCTCCACTTT. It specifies CASSFSGQANSPLHF.